A selection of T cell receptor beta chains follows, all from one sample in a study of breast tumors, draining lymph nodes, adjacent tissues. TCRdb independently ran MiXCR on the multiplex PCR reads; one entry per CDR3 protein. The sample records under 300,000 distinct CDR3 sequences, less than 40% being singletons. The source material was axillary lymph node tissue. Receptor source: a female donor with breast cancer. Some clones in this sample may be carry-over from other donors' samples. CDR3s include the opening cysteine and the closing phenylalanine or tryptophan.

v_call	j_call	cdr3_aa
TRBV5-1	TRBJ2-1	CASSNTGSNEQFF
TRBV20-1	TRBJ2-3	CSAGVGGIPFGTDTQYF
TRBV19	TRBJ2-1	CASSTRQGTEQFF
TRBV7-6	TRBJ2-2	CASSLAPRQGGGDTGELFF
TRBV5-4	TRBJ1-2	CASSYDRGQGYTF
TRBV10-3	TRBJ2-7	CASSTSGSAYEQYF
TRBV6-1	TRBJ1-4	CASSRTGVGEKLFF
TRBV3-1	TRBJ1-2	CASSLIPGTNYGYTF
TRBV10-1	TRBJ2-3	CASSGTTSWGTDTQYF
TRBV7-2	TRBJ1-2	CASSLVLGGGYTF
TRBV7-6	TRBJ2-1	CASSLDRSPYNEQFF
TRBV5-6	TRBJ2-7	CASSVGLAGGYNEQYF
TRBV5-8	TRBJ1-2	CASSFREAYYGYTF
TRBV2	TRBJ1-6	CASRKQGDRSNSPLHF